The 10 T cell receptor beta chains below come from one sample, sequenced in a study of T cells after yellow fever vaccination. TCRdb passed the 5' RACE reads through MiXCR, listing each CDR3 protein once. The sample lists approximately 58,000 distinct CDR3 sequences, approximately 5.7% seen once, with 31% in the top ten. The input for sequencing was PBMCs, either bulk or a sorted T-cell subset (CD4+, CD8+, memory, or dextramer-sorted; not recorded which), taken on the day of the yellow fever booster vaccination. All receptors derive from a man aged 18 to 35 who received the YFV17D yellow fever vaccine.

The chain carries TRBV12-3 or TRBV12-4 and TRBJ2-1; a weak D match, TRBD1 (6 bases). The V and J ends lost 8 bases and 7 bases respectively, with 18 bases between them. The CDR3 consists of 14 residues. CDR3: CASGTGTSLNEQFF. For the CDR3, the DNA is TGTGCCAGCGGAACCGGGACATCACTTAATGAGCAGTTCTTC.

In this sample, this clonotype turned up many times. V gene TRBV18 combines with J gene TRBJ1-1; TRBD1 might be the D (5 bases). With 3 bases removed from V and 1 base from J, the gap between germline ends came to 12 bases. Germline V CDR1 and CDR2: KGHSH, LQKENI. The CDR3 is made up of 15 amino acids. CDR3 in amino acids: CASSPPDRRNTEAFF. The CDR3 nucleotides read TGTGCCAGCTCACCTCCTGACAGACGGAACACTGAAGCTTTCTTT.

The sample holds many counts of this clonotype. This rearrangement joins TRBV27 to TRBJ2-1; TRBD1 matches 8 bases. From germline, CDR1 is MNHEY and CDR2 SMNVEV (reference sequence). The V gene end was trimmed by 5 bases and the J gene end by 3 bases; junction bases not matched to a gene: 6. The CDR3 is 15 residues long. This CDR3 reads CASSPDRGLYNEQFF. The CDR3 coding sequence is TGTGCCAGCAGTCCCGACAGGGGTCTCTACAATGAGCAGTTCTTC.

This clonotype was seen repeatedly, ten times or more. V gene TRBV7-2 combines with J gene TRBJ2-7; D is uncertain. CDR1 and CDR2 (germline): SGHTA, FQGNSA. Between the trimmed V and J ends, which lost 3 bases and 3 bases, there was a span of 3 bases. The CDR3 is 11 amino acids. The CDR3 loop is CASSFVYEQYF. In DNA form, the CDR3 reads TGTGCCAGCAGCTTTGTCTACGAGCAGTACTTC. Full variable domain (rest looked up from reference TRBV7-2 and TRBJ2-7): GAGVSQSPSNKVTEKGKDVELRCDPISGHTALYWYRQSLGQGLEFLIYFQGNSAPDKSGLPSDRFSAERTGGSVSTLTIQRTQQEDSAVYLCASSFVYEQYFGPGTRLTVT.

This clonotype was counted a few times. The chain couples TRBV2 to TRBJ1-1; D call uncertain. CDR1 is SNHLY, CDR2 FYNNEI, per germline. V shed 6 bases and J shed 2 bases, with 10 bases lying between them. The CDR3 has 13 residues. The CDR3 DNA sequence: TGTGCCAGCAGGAGACCAGAAAACACTGAAGCTTTCTTT. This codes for CASRRPENTEAFF.

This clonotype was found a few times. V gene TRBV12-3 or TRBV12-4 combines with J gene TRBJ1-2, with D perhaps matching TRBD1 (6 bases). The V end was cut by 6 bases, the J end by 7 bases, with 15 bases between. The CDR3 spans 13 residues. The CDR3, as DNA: TGTGCCAGCAGATACAGGGTCCTAGGTGGCTACACCTTC. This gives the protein CASRYRVLGGYTF.

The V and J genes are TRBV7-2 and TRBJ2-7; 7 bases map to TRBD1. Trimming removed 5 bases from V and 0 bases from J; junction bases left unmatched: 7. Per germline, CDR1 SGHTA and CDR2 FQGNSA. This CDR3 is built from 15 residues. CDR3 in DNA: TGTGCCAGCAGCCGGACAGGTCAGAGCTCCTACGAGCAGTACGTC. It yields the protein CASSRTGQSSYEQYV.

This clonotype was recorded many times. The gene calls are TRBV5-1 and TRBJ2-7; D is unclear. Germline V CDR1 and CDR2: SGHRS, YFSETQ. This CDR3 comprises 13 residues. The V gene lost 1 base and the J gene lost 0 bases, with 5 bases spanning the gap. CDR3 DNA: TGCGCCAGCAGCTTGTGGAGCTCCTACGAGCAGTACTTC. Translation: CASSLWSSYEQYF.

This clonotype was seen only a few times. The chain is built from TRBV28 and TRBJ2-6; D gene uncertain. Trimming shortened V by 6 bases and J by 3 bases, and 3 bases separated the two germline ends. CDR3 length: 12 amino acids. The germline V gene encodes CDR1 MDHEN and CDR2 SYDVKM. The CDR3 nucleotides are TGTGCCAGCAGCGGTGGGGCCAACGTCCTGACTTTC. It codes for CASSGGANVLTF.

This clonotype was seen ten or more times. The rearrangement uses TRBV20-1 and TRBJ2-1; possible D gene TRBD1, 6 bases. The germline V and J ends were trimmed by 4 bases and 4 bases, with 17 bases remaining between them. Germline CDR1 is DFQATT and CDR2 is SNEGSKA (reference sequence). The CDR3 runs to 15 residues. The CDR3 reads CSATDRDTAYNEQFF. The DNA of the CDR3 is TGCAGTGCTACCGACCGGGACACCGCGTACAATGAGCAGTTCTTC.